These T cell receptor beta chains were read from a single sample in a study of T cells after yellow fever vaccination. One entry per CDR3 protein, called by TCRdb with MiXCR from the 5' RACE reads. The data show approximately 300,000 distinct CDR3 sequences, roughly a tenth seen once. The sequencing used CD4+ T cells sorted from PBMCs, collected 45 days after the yellow fever booster vaccination. Receptors originate from a man between 18 and 29 years old who received the YFV17D yellow fever vaccine. Each CDR3 is given with its conserved first and last residue. Each record gives: clone size, V gene, D gene, CDR3 protein. The D gene is left open where the match is weak. The size of a clone is reported for some rows only, either as once, few or many, or as a class for expanded clones.

>few|TRBV5-6|TRBD1
CASSPRWDRDPIAKNIQYF
>NA|TRBV3-1|TRBD2
CASSHLGLAGGPHEQFF
>NA|TRBV5-1|TRBD1
CASSSQGSDTEAFF
>few|TRBV7-2|TRBD1
CASSWDRPTGLYGYTF
>many|TRBV4-1|NA
CASSQDPGSYGYTF
>NA|TRBV5-5|NA
CASSVVFREQYF
>few|TRBV7-9|NA
CASSLKLTGYRPDTQYF
>few|TRBV4-3|TRBD2
CASSQGTGGQETQYF
>few|TRBV30|NA
CAWSFPDTQYF
>NA|TRBV30|TRBD2
CAWSVSGGSTDTQYF
>NA|TRBV5-1|TRBD2
CASSSGTSGDGELFF
>NA|TRBV7-2|NA
CASSLVSSPGYSYEQYF
>many|TRBV12-5|TRBD1
CASGQDRNLGQPQHF
>few|TRBV24-1|NA
CATSVAGRDTEAFF
>few|TRBV27|NA
CAIPDTSKAHTDTQYF
>many|TRBV29-1|NA
CSVDNWIEAFF
>NA|TRBV19|NA
CASSGGTRVGETQYF
>NA|TRBV29-1|TRBD1
CSGGQGTAEAFF
>NA|TRBV14|TRBD2
CASSRTSGGITDTQYF
>few|TRBV6-5|NA
CASSPRPDSNEQFF
>many|TRBV5-5|TRBD1
CASSLGQGSDTQYF
>few|TRBV4-2|TRBD1
CASSQALGAGGPYEQYF
>NA|TRBV23-1|NA
CASSQSRILKNTGELFF
>NA|TRBV7-9|NA
CASSSDPPGVTVYNEQFF
>few|TRBV11-2|NA
CASSADTVYGYTF
>NA|TRBV7-2|NA
CASSLNAGPNTGELFF
>NA|TRBV18|NA
CASSPPGATNEKLFF
>NA|TRBV20-1|TRBD1
CSATPGTGGPNYGYTF
>many|TRBV6-5|NA
CASSYSILGGNEQFF
>many|TRBV7-3|NA
CASSSSQGGTGELFF
>NA|TRBV5-6|TRBD2
CASSPPGLAGGRGETQYF
>NA|TRBV5-1|TRBD1
CASSFPLTGTGDGNEQFF
>NA|TRBV18|TRBD1
CASSGTDLNEKLFF
>many|TRBV5-1|NA
CASSSSGGYTF
>many|TRBV7-9|NA
CASSLQGLNEKLFF
>many|TRBV7-2|NA
CASRHTGLYNEQFF
>NA|TRBV5-1|NA
CASSFTSNEQFF
>NA|TRBV29-1|NA
CSGRSAGELFF
>NA|TRBV28|NA
CASSSHHTEAFF
>few|TRBV2|NA
CASSEVESTKFF
>few|TRBV7-2|TRBD2
CASSGLAGGWGSTDTQYF
>NA|TRBV20-1|TRBD2
CSARAGGSYNEQFF
>NA|TRBV7-7|NA
CASSYGQMAGELFF
>NA|TRBV2|NA
CASISVETQYF
>NA|TRBV6-2/TRBV6-3|NA
CASSAYGIGPYEQYF
>few|TRBV20-1|NA
CSALRGSSNYGYTF
>NA|TRBV5-1|TRBD1
CASSYDRGGETQYF
>NA|TRBV5-1|TRBD2
CASSLALSGGRMETQYF
>NA|TRBV20-1|NA
CSASMASSGNTIYF
>many|TRBV4-1|NA
CASSQDSGQPQHF
>many|TRBV7-7|TRBD2
CASSRGLAGYNEQFF
>few|TRBV9|TRBD1
CASSARTGGEQETQYF
>few|TRBV5-4|NA
CASSPRGSETQYF
>NA|TRBV7-2|NA
CASSLYGSADTQYF
>few|TRBV18|TRBD1
CASSPGTAQSYYGYTF